The entry below gives a single T cell receptor beta chain sequence along with its context. Its antigen is not known. This record comes from a study of cytomegalovirus exposure and HLA in healthy donors. Looking at the study overall: Clustering assigned 81% of the approximately 400 genotyped donors to the Caucasian-associated ancestry cluster.

Study-wide results and caveats: Most CMV-associated TCR beta chains appeared HLA-restricted in a later analysis. Later work found that TCR association rates differed between HLA loci; DRB1 had the most and HLA-C the fewest.

Likely unrecorded immune exposures existed in these nominally healthy donors. It was with 60 Vbeta and 13 Jbeta primers that the PCR ran. Data came from immunoSEQ multiplex PCR; TCRdb stores just in-frame clones and leaves some out. The table includes around 150,000 clones, approximately 75% detected once. The CDR3 covers 13 residues. V dropped 3 bases and J dropped 3; count of bases not matched to a gene: 1. CDR1 and CDR2 (germline): SEHNR, FQNEAQ (reference sequence). This clonotype was obtained from a male donor in good health and CMV-seronegative. Specimen: PBMCs. V gene TRBV7-9 combines with J gene TRBJ1-2; 7 positions match TRBD1. The CDR3 region has the DNA TGTGCCAGCAGCTTCGGGACAGACTATGGCTACACCTTC. Translation: CASSFGTDYGYTF.